Listed here is a single TCR beta chain. The germline CDR1 and CDR2 sequences are MDHEN and SYDVKM. The CDR3 extends over 15 amino acids. With V trimmed by 6 bases and J by 8 bases, 10 bases remained unmatched. TCRdb's table, derived via immunoSEQ multiplex PCR, lists solely in-frame clones and lacks some. The repertoire consists of about 59,000 clones, with 80% to 95% occurring once and the leading ten covering over 0.35%. This specimen belongs to a study of T cell changes during pregnancy in multiple sclerosis. This clonotype was obtained from a female donor with multiple sclerosis, enrolled in a pregnancy study. This chain links TRBV28 with TRBJ1-4; 9 bases are a match to TRBD1. The material was CD4+ T cells from peripheral blood mononuclear cells, obtained before pregnancy. The CDR3 reads CASSSQGAAMEKLFF. The CDR3 DNA reads as TGTGCCAGCAGCTCACAGGGGGCCGCTATGGAAAAACTGTTTTTT.